This T cell receptor (beta chain) was identified during a study of T cells in Graves' hyperthyroidism and ophthalmopathy. The source material, RNA transcripts, was used to amplify TCR beta CDR3 regions. HTBI primers were the set used in a first-round RT-PCR of the TCR CDR3. TCRdb passed the multiplex PCR reads through MiXCR, listing each CDR3 protein once. The sample shows some 500,000 distinct CDR3 sequences, around 22% of them seen only once. This clonotype was detected many times. Germline V gives CDR1 SGHVS, CDR2 FQNEAQ. CDR3 length: 17 amino acids. V was trimmed by 4 bases and J by 4 bases, leaving 22 bases between them.

Sequenced material: blood. V and J are TRBV7-8 and TRBJ2-5, with a possible D match to TRBD1 (6 bases). This sequence was found in a woman younger than 45 with Graves' ophthalmopathy. CDR3 amino acids: CASSSSLTGGFRETQYF. The CDR3 DNA is TGTGCCAGCAGCTCCTCGTTGACAGGCGGATTTAGAGAGACCCAGTACTTC.